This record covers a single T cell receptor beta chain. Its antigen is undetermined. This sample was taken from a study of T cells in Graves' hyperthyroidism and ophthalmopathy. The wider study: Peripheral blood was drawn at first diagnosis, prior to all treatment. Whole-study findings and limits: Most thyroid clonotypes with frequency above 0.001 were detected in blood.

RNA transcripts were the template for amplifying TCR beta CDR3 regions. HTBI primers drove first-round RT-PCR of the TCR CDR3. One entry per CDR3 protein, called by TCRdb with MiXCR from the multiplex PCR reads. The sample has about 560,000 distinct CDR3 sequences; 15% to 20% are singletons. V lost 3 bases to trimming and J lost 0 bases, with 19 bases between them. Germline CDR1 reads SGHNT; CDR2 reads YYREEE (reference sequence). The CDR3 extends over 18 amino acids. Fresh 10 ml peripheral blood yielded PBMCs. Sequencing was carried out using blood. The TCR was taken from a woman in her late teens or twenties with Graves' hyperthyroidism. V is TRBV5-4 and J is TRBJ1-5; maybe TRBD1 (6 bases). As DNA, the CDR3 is TGTGCCAGCAGCTCGGACAGACCCACTCAGTATAGCAATCAGCCCCAGCATTTT. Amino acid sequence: CASSSDRPTQYSNQPQHF.